This T cell receptor (beta chain) was sequenced during a study of T cell responses to AZD1222 COVID-19 vaccine. Regarding the study as a whole: Repertoires were obtained only post-peak T cell response. Vaccine-related CD4 TCRs covered spike, predominating at 160-218 and 743-854. Donor demographics were predominantly white British with a female majority; clonal diversity may be underestimated. Nearly half of spike-specific TCRs reportedly go after variant regions that carry no mutations.

With 4 bases clipped from V and 7 bases from J, the junction kept 12 bases outside the gene matches. Germline values: CDR1 SGDLS, CDR2 YYNGEE. CDR3 length equals 16 residues. In the case of this clone: Its antigen is as yet unknown.

Using immunoSEQ multiplex PCR, the repertoire was profiled, and TCRdb retains in-frame clones only, with some absent. The sample consists of roughly 120,000 clones, 88% of them appearing once. This TCR was sampled from an adult who received the AZD1222 COVID-19 vaccine. The sample consisted of peripheral blood, taken 28 days after the second AZD1222 dose. The chain employs TRBV9 and TRBJ1-2, with TRBD1 matching over 11 bases. Here the CDR3 reads CASSNRDRGGLSGYTF. The CDR3, as DNA: TGTGCCAGCAGCAACCGGGACAGGGGGGGTCTGAGTGGCTACACCTTC.